These T cell receptor beta chains were read from a single sample in a study of post-analysis software for immune sequencing data. TCRdb passed the PCR reads through MiXCR, listing each CDR3 protein once. The data show some 890,000 distinct CDR3 sequences, with approximately 57% seen just once and about 4.8% held by the top ten. The sequenced material came from blood. All receptors derive from a girl aged 5-17 years with multiple sclerosis. CDR3s include the opening cysteine and the closing phenylalanine or tryptophan. Fields, in order: clone size, J gene, D gene, V gene, CDR3 DNA, CDR3 protein. D genes are given only for firm matches. The size of a clone is reported for some rows only, either as once, few or many, or as a class for expanded clones.

>once|TRBJ1-1|NA|TRBV5-6
TGTGCCAGCAGCTACGGGACCAAAGCTGAAGCTTTCTTT
CASSYGTKAEAFF
>NA|TRBJ1-5|NA|TRBV15
TGTGCCACCAGCAGAGATGGCCCCTTCAGCAATCAGCCCCAGCATTTT
CATSRDGPFSNQPQHF
>NA|TRBJ2-5|TRBD2|TRBV15
TGTGCCACCAGCAGAGATTACCGGGAGGGCCTCTTAGTACAAGAGACCCAGTACTTC
CATSRDYREGLLVQETQYF
>few|TRBJ1-1|NA|TRBV12-3/TRBV12-4
TGTGCCAGCAGTCCGGGACACTCCAACACTGAAGCTTTCTTT
CASSPGHSNTEAFF
>NA|TRBJ2-7|NA|TRBV11-1
TGTGCCAGCAGCTTAAAGGTCCAGCCTTCCTACGAGCAGTACTTC
CASSLKVQPSYEQYF
>NA|TRBJ2-5|NA|TRBV6-1
TGTGCCAGCAGTGGAATAGCGCTGGGAGAGACCCAGTACTTC
CASSGIALGETQYF
>NA|TRBJ1-5|NA|TRBV12-3/TRBV12-4
TGTGTCAGCAGTTTATCGGCTAGCAATCAGCCCCAGCATTTT
CVSSLSASNQPQHF
>NA|TRBJ1-1|NA|TRBV7-8
TGTGCCAGCAGCTTGGGACTCACGAACACTGAAGCTTTCTTT
CASSLGLTNTEAFF
>NA|TRBJ2-5|TRBD1|TRBV27
TGTGCCAGCAGTTTTATTTCAGGGGGCCAAGAGACCCGGTACTTC
CASSFISGGQETRYF
>NA|TRBJ2-1|TRBD2|TRBV20-1
TGCAGTGCTAGAGATCGGCTAGCGGGAGGGTATGAGCAGTTCTTC
CSARDRLAGGYEQFF
>NA|TRBJ2-7|TRBD2|TRBV6-5
TGTGCCAGCAAAATAGCGGGCGGATACGAGCAGTACTTC
CASKIAGGYEQYF
>NA|TRBJ2-1|TRBD2|TRBV20-1
TGCAGTGCAGGGGCCGGGACTAGCCGTCCAAGGGAGCAGTTCTTC
CSAGAGTSRPREQFF
>NA|TRBJ2-3|TRBD1|TRBV11-2
TGTGCCAGCAGCTACTCTCGGGACAGGGGGGAGTGGGGGGATACGCAGTATTTT
CASSYSRDRGEWGDTQYF
>NA|TRBJ2-5|TRBD2|TRBV7-8
TGTGCCAGCAGCCCAGCGTCTGGGGGAGGGTACGGGGAGACCCAGTACTTC
CASSPASGGGYGETQYF
>NA|TRBJ1-2|NA|TRBV29-1
TGCAGCGTAAAAGGAGGGACCGGTTATGGCTACACCTTC
CSVKGGTGYGYTF
>few|TRBJ1-1|NA|TRBV7-6
TGTGCCAGCAGCTCCCGGACGGCGATGAACACTGAAGCTTTCTTT
CASSSRTAMNTEAFF
>NA|TRBJ2-1|TRBD2|TRBV12-5
TGTGCTAGTGGTTTGGTACTAGCGGGAGCCGATGAGCAGTTCTTC
CASGLVLAGADEQFF
>NA|TRBJ2-5|NA|TRBV20-1
TGCAGTGCAAGGAGGGGCCATCAAGAGACCCAGTACTTC
CSARRGHQETQYF
>NA|TRBJ2-7|TRBD2|TRBV20-1
TGCAGTGCTAGAGACCCCCTAGCGGGGGGAACCTACGAGCAGTACTTC
CSARDPLAGGTYEQYF
>few|TRBJ2-7|NA|TRBV7-2
TGTGCCAGCAGCTTAGAGGGGACCCATCCCTACGAGCAGTACTTC
CASSLEGTHPYEQYF
>few|TRBJ2-5|NA|TRBV7-4
TGTGCCAGCAGCTTAGAGGGCAAAGAGCAGTACTTC
CASSLEGKEQYF
>NA|TRBJ2-3|NA|TRBV4-2
TGTGCCAGCAGCCAAGAGATCGGCGGGGGCCCGAGCACAGATACGCAGTATTTT
CASSQEIGGGPSTDTQYF
>NA|TRBJ2-7|NA|TRBV12-3/TRBV12-4
TGTGCCAGCGGGGGAAGGCTGAACGAGCAGTACTTC
CASGGRLNEQYF
>few|TRBJ2-7|TRBD2|TRBV10-2
TGCGCCAGCAGTTTTTTAGCGGGGGGCTCCTACGAGCAGTACTTC
CASSFLAGGSYEQYF
>NA|TRBJ2-3|NA|TRBV12-3/TRBV12-4
TGTGCCAGCAGTTTAGTCAGGGACCAGTTTAGCACAGATACGCAGTATTTT
CASSLVRDQFSTDTQYF
>few|TRBJ1-5|NA|TRBV30
TGTGCCTGGAGTGTACAAAGCAATCAGCCCCAGCATTTT
CAWSVQSNQPQHF
>once|TRBJ1-1|NA|TRBV19
TGTGCCAGTAGTATAGACGGGCTGGGTGAAGCTTTCTTT
CASSIDGLGEAFF
>NA|TRBJ2-1|TRBD1|TRBV7-9
TGTGCCAGCGACAGGGGATCCTACAATGAGCAGTTCTTC
CASDRGSYNEQFF
>NA|TRBJ1-2|NA|TRBV20-1
TGCAGTGCTAGAGATGGGGTTTCCCACTATGGCTACACCTTC
CSARDGVSHYGYTF
>NA|TRBJ2-1|NA|TRBV20-1
TGCAGTGCTAGATCCAGGGGAAGTCACAATGAGCAGTTCTTC
CSARSRGSHNEQFF
>few|TRBJ2-5|TRBD2|TRBV29-1
TGCAGCGCAACTAGCGGGACTGTTGAGACCCAGTACTTC
CSATSGTVETQYF
>NA|TRBJ2-7|NA|TRBV6-1
TGTGCCAGCAGTGCTCAGGGGCCTAGCGGCACCTACGAGCAGTACTTC
CASSAQGPSGTYEQYF
>NA|TRBJ2-7|NA|TRBV29-1
TGCAGCGTCCAGATAGGAGACTACGAGCAGTACTTC
CSVQIGDYEQYF
>NA|TRBJ2-5|NA|TRBV7-9
TGTGCCAGCAGCTTACTAGGAGAATCAGAGACCCAGTACTTC
CASSLLGESETQYF
>few|TRBJ2-7|TRBD2|TRBV5-1
TGCGCCAGCAGCTGGGAGGGGAGCGAGCAGTACTTC
CASSWEGSEQYF
>NA|TRBJ2-1|TRBD2|TRBV20-1
TGCAGTGCCGTCCGGGCGGGAGGGCCGGGTGAGCAGTTCTTC
CSAVRAGGPGEQFF
>NA|TRBJ2-7|NA|TRBV9
TGTGCCAGCAGCGTAGATCAGGACCCGATTGACGAGCAGTACTTC
CASSVDQDPIDEQYF
>few|TRBJ2-7|TRBD1|TRBV3-1
TGTGCCAGCAGCCTGAATGGACAGGGAGCCTCCTACGAGCAGTACTTC
CASSLNGQGASYEQYF
>NA|TRBJ2-7|TRBD2|TRBV12-3/TRBV12-4
TGTGCCAGCAGTTTTCATGCTAGCGGCAGCTCCTACGAGCAGTACTTC
CASSFHASGSSYEQYF
>NA|TRBJ2-7|NA|TRBV7-2
TGTGCCAGCAGCTTACTGCAGGACGAGCAGTACTTC
CASSLLQDEQYF
>NA|TRBJ2-3|TRBD2|TRBV29-1
TGCAGCGTTGAATCCCTAGCGGGAGAGAGGGCAGATACGCAGTATTTT
CSVESLAGERADTQYF